This T cell receptor (beta chain) was observed in a study of STAT5B mutations in CD4+ large granular lymphocyte leukemia. Overall study context: Among healthy donors, a particular HLA allele went with more CDR3 'QG' motifs.

Findings and limits, study-wide: TRBV06-family usage was enriched in top patient clones (8/27) versus controls (2/35). CD4-sorted patient repertoires seemed more clonal than healthy CD4+ repertoires.

The CDR3 totals 16 residues. Germline lookup yields CDR1 SEHNR and CDR2 FQNEAQ (reference sequence). With V trimmed by 7 bases and J by 5 bases, 12 bases remained unmatched. Only in-frame clones appear in the TCRdb table, and some are missing; sequencing was by immunoSEQ multiplex PCR. This table has tens of thousands of clones, about three quarters appearing once. As regards this clone: Antigen specificity is unknown.

The genes are TRBV7-9 and TRBJ2-3; 10 bases are shared with TRBD2. This receptor was identified in a human donor in good health. Sequencing was performed on CD4+ T cells from blood buffy coats. The CDR3 nucleotides are TGTGCCAGCAACTCCCAAAGCGGGGGGGCCGGAGATACGCAGTATTTT. It codes for CASNSQSGGAGDTQYF.